This T cell receptor beta chain was found in a study of blood T cell repertoires in COVID-19 (dated by TCRdb to about 2020). Describing the broader study: The collaborator samples originated in the United States, Italy and Spain and spanned the acute and convalescent phases of COVID-19. The material from the prospective study consisted of cDNA or gDNA derived from T cells, B-cell-depleted T cells, or PBMCs. The dataset comprised deeply sampled blood TCRbeta repertoires from subjects exposed to, actively infected with, or recovered from COVID-19. A freely available public database, intended as a resource for researchers studying the immune response to SARS-CoV-2, is where the repertoires were released. Samples were obtained from the ongoing ImmuneRACE study (first 160 participants) and from 950 to 1,500 subjects provided by 6 global collaborators. Nearly every sample came with metadata listing a de-identified subject ID, COVID-19 status, age in years and sex. HLA class I and class II types, where available, came from metadata supplied by the sample provider rather than from assay-based typing.

Paper-wide results and their limitations: Clinical and demographic metadata were provided uncurated, with the amount varying by source and participant.

The CDR3 runs 15 residues from the cysteine to the phenylalanine. Left in the record is the CDR3 DNA by itself, 45 bases read in frame from the first base. Deletion took 0 bases off V and 10 bases off J, with a span of 16 bases between the germline ends. The germline V gene gives CDR1 as SGHRS and CDR2 as YFSETQ. Whole blood was collected in K2EDTA tubes by collaborating institutions according to the institutions' own protocols. For TCRbeta analysis, collaborators shipped samples as frozen whole blood, isolated PBMCs, or DNA extracted from either of those sample types. On this clone: There is no known antigen for this receptor. The sample holds no much larger clone one base away, and base qualities are not on file.

TCRbeta CDR3 regions were amplified from genomic DNA using the immunoSEQ Assay, a bias-controlled multiplex PCR. The authors processed their data as follows. The number of nucleated cells in each sample was estimated by amplification of reference gene primers within the assay. To quantify the absolute abundance of each unique TCRbeta CDR3 rearrangement, sequence reads were collapsed and filtered. For each sample, productive Simpson clonality was calculated as the square root of Simpson's diversity index over productive rearrangements. The table was pulled from immuneACCESS by TCRdb, which kept in-frame rearrangements only. Such tables lose some clones; where checked, under half of the loss comes from unresolved V genes, and the rest has no known cause. V, J and clone size reflect that table, while D and trimming were determined from the DNA. The sample includes some 46,000 clones, with roughly 88% observed a single time. Less than 9% of the sample lies in the top ten.

The sequence joins TRBV5-1 to TRBJ2-2; the D segment could be TRBD2, given 6 matching bases. The sequencing sample was made of peripheral blood. The clonotype was recovered from a man aged 50 to 60 with acute or convalescent COVID-19. The CDR3 here reads CASSLAGGSFEELFF. The nucleotide sequence reads TGCGCCAGCAGCTTGGCCGGGGGTTCTTTTGAGGAGCTGTTTTTT.